One and the same sample provided the 13 T cell receptor beta chains below, sequenced in a study of T cells expressing NK-cell markers. From the 5' RACE reads, TCRdb lists one entry per CDR3 protein and no DNA. The repertoire shows 200,000 to 300,000 distinct CDR3 sequences; the top ten hold more than 3.5%. The sequenced sample consisted of blood T cells: a sorted CD56 or NKG2C T cell subset, CD4+ or CD8+ T cells, or bulk PBMC T cells (not recorded which). The receptors stem from a woman between 18 and 75 years old in good health.

The CDR3 sequence: CASSPQGAIRSNTEAFF. The chain couples TRBV7-3 to TRBJ1-1; TCRdb reports TRBD1, a call that lacks DNA to check it against. Germline values: CDR1 SGHTA, CDR2 FQGTGA. The CDR3 is 17 amino acids.

The chain is built from TRBV14 and TRBJ1-6. The CDR3 sequence is 15 residues long. Germline values: CDR1 SGHDN, CDR2 FVKESK. This CDR3 is CASSQESLPNSPLHF.

The V call is TRBV9, the J call TRBJ2-1; TCRdb reports TRBD1, a call that lacks DNA to check it against. This CDR3 is built from 13 residues. Germline V gives CDR1 SGDLS, CDR2 YYNGEE. The CDR3 here is CASSPTGTNEQFF.

V and J are TRBV15 and TRBJ1-4; TCRdb's assignment of TRBD1 cannot be checked, as there is no DNA. Germline-derived CDR1 and CDR2 are LNHNV and YYDKDF (reference sequence). The CDR3 loop spans 15 amino acids. CDR3 region: CATSTDRGGYEKLFF.

This rearrangement joins TRBV9 to TRBJ2-5. The CDR3 loop spans 16 amino acids. In germline, CDR1 is SGDLS, CDR2 YYNGEE. CDR3 in amino acids: CASSVAEASGQETQYF.

V usage is TRBV29-1 and J usage is TRBJ1-5; the D gene TCRdb calls, TRBD1, cannot be checked with no DNA. Germline CDR1 reads SQVTM; CDR2 reads ANQGSEA. The CDR3 runs to 13 residues. The CDR3 region is CSVRGASNQPQHF. Full variable domain (rest looked up from reference TRBV29-1 and TRBJ1-5): SAVISQKPSRDICQRGTSLTIQCQVDSQVTMMFWYRQQPGQSLTLIATANQGSEATYESGFVIDKFPISRPNLTFSTLTVSNMSPEDSSIYLCSVRGASNQPQHFGDGTRLSIL.

This sequence joins TRBV12-3 or TRBV12-4 and TRBJ1-1; TCRdb picks TRBD1, but there is no DNA to check that call. The CDR3 is 15 residues long. The CDR3 region is CASSPLEGAKSEAFF.

V is TRBV20-1 and J is TRBJ1-5; the D call from TCRdb, TRBD1, cannot be confirmed without DNA. This CDR3 has 16 residues. Germline V gives CDR1 DFQATT, CDR2 SNEGSKA (reference sequence). The CDR3 region is CSARETGGLPNQPQHF.

The chain uses TRBV29-1 and TRBJ2-3; the TCRdb D gene call, TRBD1, has no DNA to confirm it. This CDR3 has 12 amino acids. Germline-derived CDR1 and CDR2 are SQVTM and ANQGSEA. The CDR3 loop is CSVLKGADTQYF.

The chain has TRBV25-1 and TRBJ2-1; TCRdb lists TRBD2, though no DNA is available to test this call. This CDR3 spans 11 amino acids. Germline V CDR1 and CDR2: MGHDK, SYGVNS. The CDR3 spells CASSRAGEQFF.

The rearrangement links TRBV2 to TRBJ2-4; without DNA, the TCRdb call of TRBD1 cannot be checked. The length of the CDR3 is 13 residues. CDR1 and CDR2 from the germline V gene are SNHLY and FYNNEI. This CDR3 is CASSLTGGDIQYF.

J is TRBJ2-3 and V is TRBV6-1; the D call from TCRdb, TRBD1, cannot be confirmed without DNA. The CDR3 consists of 15 residues. The germline CDR1 and CDR2 sequences are MNHNS and SASEGT. The CDR3 reads CASRKTGANTDTQYF.

The chain links TRBV11-2 to TRBJ2-2; with no DNA, the TCRdb D assignment of TRBD1 cannot be verified. Germline CDR1 and CDR2: SGHAT and FQNNGV. This CDR3 contains 18 residues. The CDR3 spells CASSSRDRGLANTGELFF. The whole variable domain, remainder taken from reference TRBV11-2 and TRBJ2-2, is EAGVAQSPRYKIIEKRQSVAFWCNPISGHATLYWYQQILGQGPKLLIQFQNNGVVDDSQLPKDRFSAERLKGVDSTLKIQPAKLEDSAVYLCASSSRDRGLANTGELFFGEGSRLTVL.